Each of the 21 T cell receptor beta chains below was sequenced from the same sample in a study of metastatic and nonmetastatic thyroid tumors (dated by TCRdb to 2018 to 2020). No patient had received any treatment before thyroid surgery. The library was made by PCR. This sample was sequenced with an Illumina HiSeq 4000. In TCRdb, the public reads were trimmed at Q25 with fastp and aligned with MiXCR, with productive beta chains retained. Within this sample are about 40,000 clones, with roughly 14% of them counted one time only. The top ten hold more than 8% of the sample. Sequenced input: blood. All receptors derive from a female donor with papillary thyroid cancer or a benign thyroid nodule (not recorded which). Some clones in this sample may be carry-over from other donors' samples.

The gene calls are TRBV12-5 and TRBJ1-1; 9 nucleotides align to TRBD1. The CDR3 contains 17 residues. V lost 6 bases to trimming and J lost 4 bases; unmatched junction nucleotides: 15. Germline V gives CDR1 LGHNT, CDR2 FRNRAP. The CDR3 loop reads CASGPKPGQGLGTEAFF. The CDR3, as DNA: TGTGCTAGTGGGCCTAAACCGGGACAGGGTTTGGGCACTGAAGCTTTCTTT.

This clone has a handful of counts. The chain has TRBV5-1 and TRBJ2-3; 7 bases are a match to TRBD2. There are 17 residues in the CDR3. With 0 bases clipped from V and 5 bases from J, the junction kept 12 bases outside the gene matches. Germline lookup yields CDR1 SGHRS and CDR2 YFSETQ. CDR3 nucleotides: TGCGCCAGCAGCTTGGGAGCGGGACGATCATTTCTAGATACGCAGTATTTT. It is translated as CASSLGAGRSFLDTQYF.

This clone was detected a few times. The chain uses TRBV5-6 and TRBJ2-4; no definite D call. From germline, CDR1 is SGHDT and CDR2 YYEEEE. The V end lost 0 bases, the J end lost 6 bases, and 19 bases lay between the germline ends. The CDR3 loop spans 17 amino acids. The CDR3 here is CASSLGTSPQKRNIQYF. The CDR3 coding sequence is TGTGCCAGCAGCTTGGGAACCTCGCCACAAAAGAGAAACATTCAGTACTTC.

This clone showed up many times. This CDR3 is CASSPPGTGGYGYTF. The CDR3 DNA follows: TGTGCCAGCAGCCCACCCGGGACAGGGGGCTATGGCTACACCTTC. This rearrangement joins TRBV28 to TRBJ1-2, with 11 bases fitting TRBD1. After removal of 6 bases from V and 4 bases from J, the junction contained 7 bases not matched to a gene. The CDR3 length is 15 residues. The germline CDR1 and CDR2 sequences are MDHEN and SYDVKM.

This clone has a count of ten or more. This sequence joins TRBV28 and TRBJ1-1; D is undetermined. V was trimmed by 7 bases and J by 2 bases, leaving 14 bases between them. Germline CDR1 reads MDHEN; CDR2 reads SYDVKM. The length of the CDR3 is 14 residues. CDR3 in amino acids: CASTSAGRNTEAFF. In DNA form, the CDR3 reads TGTGCCAGCACCTCGGCCGGGCGAAACACTGAAGCTTTCTTT.

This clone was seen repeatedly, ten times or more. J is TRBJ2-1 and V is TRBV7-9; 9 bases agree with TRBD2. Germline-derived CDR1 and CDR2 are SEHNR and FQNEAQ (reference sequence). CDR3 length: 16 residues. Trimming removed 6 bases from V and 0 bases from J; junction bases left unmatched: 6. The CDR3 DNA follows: TGTGCCAGCAGACCGTATAGCGGGAGCTCCTACAATGAGCAGTTCTTC. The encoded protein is CASRPYSGSSYNEQFF.

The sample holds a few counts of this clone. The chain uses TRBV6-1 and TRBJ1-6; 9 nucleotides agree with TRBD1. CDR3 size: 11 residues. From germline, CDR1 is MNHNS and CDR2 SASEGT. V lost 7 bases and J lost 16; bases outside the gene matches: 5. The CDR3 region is CASTGTGPLHF. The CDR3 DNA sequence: TGTGCCAGCACCGGGACAGGGCCTCTCCACTTT.

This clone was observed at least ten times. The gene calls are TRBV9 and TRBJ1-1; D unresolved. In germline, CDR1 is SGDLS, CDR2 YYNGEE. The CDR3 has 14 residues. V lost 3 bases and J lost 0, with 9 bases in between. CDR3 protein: CASSGRRLNTEAFF. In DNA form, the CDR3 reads TGTGCCAGCAGCGGCCGACGGTTGAACACTGAAGCTTTCTTT.

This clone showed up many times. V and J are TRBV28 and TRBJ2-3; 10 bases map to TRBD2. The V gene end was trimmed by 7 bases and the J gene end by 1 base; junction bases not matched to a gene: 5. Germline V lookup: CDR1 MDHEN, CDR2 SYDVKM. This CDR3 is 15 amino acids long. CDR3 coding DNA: TGTGCCAGCACCACCCTAGCGGGAGGCACAGATACGCAGTATTTT. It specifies CASTTLAGGTDTQYF.

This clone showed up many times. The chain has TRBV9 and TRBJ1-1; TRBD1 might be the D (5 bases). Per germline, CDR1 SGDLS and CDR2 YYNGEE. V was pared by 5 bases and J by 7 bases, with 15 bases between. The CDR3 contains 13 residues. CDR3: CASRPRGVGEAFF. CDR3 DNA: TGTGCCAGCAGACCCCGGGGGGTGGGTGAAGCTTTCTTT.

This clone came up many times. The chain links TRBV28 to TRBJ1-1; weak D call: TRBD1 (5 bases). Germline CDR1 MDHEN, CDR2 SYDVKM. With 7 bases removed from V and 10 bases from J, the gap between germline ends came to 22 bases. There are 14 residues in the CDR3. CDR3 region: CASITTGDSGAAFF. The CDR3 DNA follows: TGTGCCAGCATCACGACGGGGGATAGTGGTGCAGCTTTCTTT.

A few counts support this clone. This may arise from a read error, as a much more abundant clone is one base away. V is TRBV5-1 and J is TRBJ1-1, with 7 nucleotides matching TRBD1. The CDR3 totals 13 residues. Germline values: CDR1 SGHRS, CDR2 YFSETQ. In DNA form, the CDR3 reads TGCGCCAGCAGCCTGACAGGGTTTACTGAAGCTCTCTTT. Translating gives CASSLTGFTEALF.

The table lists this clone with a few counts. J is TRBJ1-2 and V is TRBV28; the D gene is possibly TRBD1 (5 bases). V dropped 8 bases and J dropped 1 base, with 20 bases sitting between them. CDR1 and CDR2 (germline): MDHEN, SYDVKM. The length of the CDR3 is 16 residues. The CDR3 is CASGGWLVPYNYGYTF. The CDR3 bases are TGTGCCAGCGGGGGGTGGCTCGTACCTTATAACTATGGCTACACCTTC.

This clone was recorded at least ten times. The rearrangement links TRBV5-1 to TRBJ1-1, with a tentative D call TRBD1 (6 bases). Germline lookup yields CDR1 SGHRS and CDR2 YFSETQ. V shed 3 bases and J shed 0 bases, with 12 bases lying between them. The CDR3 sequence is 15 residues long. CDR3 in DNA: TGCGCCAGCAGCTCGGGGGGGGCTGTGAACACTGAAGCTTTCTTT. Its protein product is CASSSGGAVNTEAFF.

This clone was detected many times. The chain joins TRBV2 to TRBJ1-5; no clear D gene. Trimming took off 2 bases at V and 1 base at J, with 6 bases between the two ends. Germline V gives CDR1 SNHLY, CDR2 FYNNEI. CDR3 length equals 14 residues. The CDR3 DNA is TGTGCCAGCAGTGAAACTTTAAGCAATCAGCCCCAGCATTTT. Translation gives CASSETLSNQPQHF. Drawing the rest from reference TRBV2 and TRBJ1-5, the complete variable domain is EPEVTQTPSHQVTQMGQEVILRCVPISNHLYFYWYRQILGQKVEFLVSFYNNEISEKSEIFDDQFSVERPDGSNFTLKIRSTKLEDSAMYFCASSETLSNQPQHFGDGTRLSIL.

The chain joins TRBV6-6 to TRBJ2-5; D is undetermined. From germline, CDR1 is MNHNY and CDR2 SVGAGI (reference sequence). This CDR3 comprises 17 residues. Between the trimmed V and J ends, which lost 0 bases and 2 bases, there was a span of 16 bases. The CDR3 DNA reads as TGTGCCAGCAGTTACTCGCCAGTTCCATTGCGTCAAGAGACCCAGTACTTC. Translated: CASSYSPVPLRQETQYF.

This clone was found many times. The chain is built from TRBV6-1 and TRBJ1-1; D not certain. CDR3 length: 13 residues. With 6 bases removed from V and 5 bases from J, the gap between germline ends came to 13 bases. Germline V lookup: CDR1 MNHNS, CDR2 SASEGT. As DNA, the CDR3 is TGTGCCAGCAGCCCTCGACAATTGACTGAAGCTTTCTTT. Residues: CASSPRQLTEAFF.

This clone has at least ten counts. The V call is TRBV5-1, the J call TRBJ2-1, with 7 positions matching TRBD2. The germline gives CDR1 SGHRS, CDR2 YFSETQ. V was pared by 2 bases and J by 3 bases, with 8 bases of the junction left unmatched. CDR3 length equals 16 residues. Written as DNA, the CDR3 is TGCGCCAGCAGCTTTACCGGGACTAACCTCTACAATGAGCAGTTCTTC. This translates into CASSFTGTNLYNEQFF.

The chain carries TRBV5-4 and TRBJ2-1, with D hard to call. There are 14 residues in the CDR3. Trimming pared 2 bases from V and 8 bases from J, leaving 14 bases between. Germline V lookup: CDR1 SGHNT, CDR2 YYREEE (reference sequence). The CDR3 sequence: CASSFPSRLDEQFF. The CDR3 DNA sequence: TGTGCCAGCAGCTTCCCCTCCCGGTTGGATGAGCAGTTCTTC.

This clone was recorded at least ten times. CDR3 region: CASNPTGRGNTEAFF. For the CDR3, the DNA is TGTGCCAGTAACCCGACAGGGAGAGGGAACACTGAAGCTTTCTTT. The V call is TRBV19, the J call TRBJ1-1; 7 bases map to TRBD1. Germline CDR1 LNHDA, CDR2 SQIVND (reference sequence). The CDR3 is made up of 15 amino acids. The trim removed 7 bases at V and 1 base at J, leaving 9 bases unmatched.

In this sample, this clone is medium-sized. CDR3 nucleotide sequence: TGTGCCAGTCGGGGCCACCTCTACGAGCAGTACTTC. Its protein product is CASRGHLYEQYF. J is TRBJ2-7 and V is TRBV27, with D perhaps given as TRBD1 or TRBD2 (5 bases each). The CDR3 extends over 12 amino acids. CDR1 and CDR2 from the germline V gene are MNHEY and SMNVEV (reference sequence). Deletions cut 9 bases from V and 3 bases from J, with 12 bases between.